This T cell receptor (beta chain) was sequenced for a study of human T cells and chemical hapten exposure (dated by TCRdb to the early 2020s). A note on the overall study: For sensitization, 2% DPC in acetone was applied to a 2 cm by 2 cm area of upper inner arm skin. Throughout the approximately 22-week study period, patients were also given weekly therapeutic DPC doses on the scalp. Patch testing was done on the upper back using Finn chambers containing 0.01% DPC, and results were scored after 6 days according to International Contact Dermatitis Research Group standards. Alopecia areata with under or over 50% scalp involvement, alopecia totalis and alopecia universalis were represented in the patient cohort, which was mostly female. Libraries were combined into a pool for sequencing, and differences in TCR yield between samples came mainly from small differences in library volumes within the pool. In alopecia patients, the study followed how the peripheral blood TCR repertoire changed in vivo over primary and secondary sensitization to diphenylcyclopropenone (DPC), a hapten. Blood samples were taken from patients before sensitization (week 0) and at 2, 6 and about 24 weeks after DPC sensitization. Some 29 alopecia patients gave blood for TCR sequencing at one to four time points (pre-sensitization, 2, 6 and 24 weeks). Study-level results and caveats: No change with DPC sensitization was found in the number of TCRs above 1 in 1000 frequency, and no evidence of global repertoire structure alterations was found. The number of PT1 expanded TCRs positively correlated with patch test score, significant at thresholds 8, 16 and 32 but not 4. Repeated subsampling changed both the strength of the expansion versus patch-test correlation and the threshold at which the correlation became significant. Because all patients had alopecia, a presumed autoimmune disease, the immune response of the patients might differ from that of healthy individuals. Significantly more large CDR3 similarity clusters were formed by expanded TCRs than by pre-sensitization or healthy control sets, consistent with antigen-driven responses.

The method behind the library was RACE. Sequencer: NextSeq 500. During library preparation, unique molecular identifiers were attached to individual cDNA molecules so that TCRs could be counted quantitatively and reproducibly. Each blood RNA sample was used to sequence both TCR alpha and TCR beta chains. The original pipeline was this. The median number of TCRs per sample was around 100,000, ranging from roughly 20,000 to 690,600. V, J and CDR3 annotation of the TCR reads was performed with the Decombinator software suite. For PS versus PT1 abundance plots, all samples were subsampled to the same number of TCRs (28,000). TCRs were defined as expanded if absent before sensitization and observed at least eight times at the 2-week time point. TCRdb reanalyzed the raw reads on its own, using fastp at Q25 for trimming and MiXCR for clone calling, and kept in-frame beta chains. Rows are combined by CDR3 protein, so each entry shows the most common genes and DNA. The V and J calls reflect TCRdb's pipeline rather than the authors' work. For this sample the table gives 90,000 to 110,000 distinct CDR3 sequences, of which 9% to 9.5% were detected only once. The top ten hold approximately 3% of the sample.

CDR1 and CDR2 are read off the germline V gene as MNHEY and SVGEGT. At the junction V is shortened by 0 bases and J by 12 bases, with 3 bases in between. The CDR3 spans 11 residues, from the cysteine through the phenylalanine. This entry keeps only the CDR3 DNA: 33 bases, framed from base 1. This specimen's time point label, per the study, means: patch test 2, 6 weeks after DPC sensitization. This sample's treatment or condition label indicates: therapeutic diphenylcyclopropenone sensitization with weekly scalp DPC. Blood at each patch-test visit was drawn before the patch test was applied. To be eligible, patients had to be aged 18 to 70, diagnosed with alopecia and judged suitable for DPC therapy, while pregnant patients were excluded. Total RNA was extracted from unfractionated whole blood collected in Tempus Blood RNA tubes. With regard to this clonotype: This receptor's antigen is unknown. The record has no base qualities; no much larger clone is one base away.

The V and J genes are TRBV6-2 or TRBV6-3 and TRBJ2-6, with the D gene not confidently named. Specimen: whole blood, collected in connection with sensitization to the hapten diphenylcyclopropenone (DPC). This sequence was found in a woman aged 40 to 50 with alopecia areata. Some clones in this sample may be carry-over from other donors' samples. This receptor has the CDR3 CASSYSTVLTF. At the DNA level, the sequence is TGTGCCAGCAGTTACTCGACCGTCCTGACTTTC.